This is a list of T cell receptor beta chains from one sample in a study of PD-1 blockade in mismatch repair-deficient tumors. Using immunoSEQ multiplex PCR, the repertoire was profiled, and TCRdb retains in-frame clones only, with some absent. The sample records fewer than 50,000 clones, roughly 77% being singletons. The source was peripheral blood, collected 4 weeks after starting pembrolizumab. These TCRs come from an adult with mismatch repair-deficient cancer. The CDR3 runs from the conserved cysteine through the conserved F or W. The D gene is left open where the match is weak. Part of the rows lack a size; the others show once, few, many or a class for expanded clones.

v_call,d_call,clone_size,j_call,cdr3_length,cdr3_nt,cdr3_aa
TRBV18,.,.,TRBJ2-5,11,TGTGCCAGCTCACCGCAAGAGACCCAGTACTTC,CASSPQETQYF
TRBV9,TRBD2,.,TRBJ2-5,15,TGTGCCAGCAGCGTAGAGCGGGGGCTTCAAGAGACCCAGTACTTC,CASSVERGLQETQYF
TRBV21-1,.,.,TRBJ1-5,15,TGTGCCAGCAGTCGGGGAGGGGGTAGCAATCAGCCCCAGCATTTT,CASSRGGGSNQPQHF
TRBV21-1,.,.,TRBJ2-7,14,TGTGCCAGCAGCAATGGACAGGCCGACGACGAGCAGTACTTC,CASSNGQADDEQYF
TRBV6-1,.,.,TRBJ1-3,13,TGTGCCGGCAGTTCCGGACCTGGAAACACCATATATTTT,CAGSSGPGNTIYF
TRBV28,.,.,TRBJ1-5,16,TGTGCCAGCAGTCCCTGGAACAGGCAGACAAATCAGCCCCAGCATTTT,CASSPWNRQTNQPQHF
TRBV7-2,TRBD2,.,TRBJ2-5,15,TGTGCCAGCAGCTCGCCGCTAGCGGGAGTTGAGACCCAGTACTTC,CASSSPLAGVETQYF
TRBV5-1,TRBD2,.,TRBJ2-2,15,TGCGCCAGCAGCTTGGGGACTAGCGGTACCGGGGAGCTGTTTTTT,CASSLGTSGTGELFF
TRBV27,TRBD1,.,TRBJ1-1,16,TGTGCCAGCAGTTTAAGGGGACAGGGGGCGATGTCTGAAGCTTTCTTT,CASSLRGQGAMSEAFF
TRBV20-1,.,.,TRBJ2-1,11,TGCAGTGCTGGAAGGGGCAATGAGCAGTTCTTC,CSAGRGNEQFF
TRBV11-3,.,.,TRBJ2-7,13,TGTGCCAGCAGCCCGAACAGGGCTAACGAGCAGTACTTC,CASSPNRANEQYF
TRBV27,.,.,TRBJ1-2,15,TGTGCCAGCAGTAGATCAGGGGTCTCCAACTATGGCTACACCTTC,CASSRSGVSNYGYTF
TRBV4-1,TRBD1,.,TRBJ2-7,15,TGCGCCAGCAGCCAGGGGGGACAGGGGGCTTACGAGCAGTACTTC,CASSQGGQGAYEQYF
TRBV6-4,TRBD2,.,TRBJ2-3,15,TGTGCCAGCAGTGAGGAAGCGGGAAGGGCAGATACGCAGTATTTT,CASSEEAGRADTQYF
TRBV11-2,TRBD1,.,TRBJ1-4,15,TGTGCCAGCAGCCCCCTACAGGGGAAGGGTGAAAAACTGTTTTTT,CASSPLQGKGEKLFF
TRBV5-4,.,.,TRBJ2-1,15,TGTGCCAGCAGTGAATACTACGGGAGTTTCAATGAGCAGTTCTTC,CASSEYYGSFNEQFF
TRBV2,.,.,TRBJ2-7,13,TGTGCCAGCAGTGAGGGGGCGGAGGACGAGCAGTACTTC,CASSEGAEDEQYF
TRBV6-6,TRBD1,.,TRBJ2-7,16,TGTGCCAGCAGTTACTCAGGGACAGGGAATTTCTACGAGCAGTACTTC,CASSYSGTGNFYEQYF
TRBV5-5,.,.,TRBJ1-5,13,TGTGCCAGCAGCTACAGGGTCAATCAGCCCCAGCATTTT,CASSYRVNQPQHF
TRBV6-1,.,.,TRBJ1-4,13,TGTGCCAGCTCGCGGCAGAGTAATGAAAAACTGTTTTTT,CASSRQSNEKLFF
TRBV9,TRBD2,once,TRBJ2-3,14,TGTGCCAGCAATAGCGGGGCCGCCACAGATACGCAGTATTTT,CASNSGAATDTQYF
TRBV11-2,TRBD1,.,TRBJ2-5,16,TGTGCCAGCAGCACCAATTCCGGGACAGGGGAAGAGACCCAGTACTTC,CASSTNSGTGEETQYF
TRBV10-3,.,.,TRBJ2-7,14,TGTGCCATCAGGGTCGGGACAAACAACTACGAGCAGTACTTC,CAIRVGTNNYEQYF
TRBV19,TRBD2,few,TRBJ2-5,18,TGTGCCAGTAGTAAAGGGGAGGCGACTAGCGGGAGAGCGAAGACCCAGTACTTC,CASSKGEATSGRAKTQYF
TRBV2,.,.,TRBJ2-1,14,TGTGCCAGCAGTTATTTATCTCCGGGCAACGAGCAGTTCTTC,CASSYLSPGNEQFF
TRBV28,.,.,TRBJ2-7,14,TGTGCCAGCAGTTTGTCTAGCGTGGTTGGCGAGCAGTACTTC,CASSLSSVVGEQYF
TRBV7-9,.,.,TRBJ2-7,14,TGTGCCAGCAGCCCAGCTAGTAGGTCCTACGAGCAGTACTTC,CASSPASRSYEQYF
TRBV5-6,TRBD2,medium-sized,TRBJ2-7,15,TGTGCCAGCAGCTTGGGACTAGCGGGAGTAAACGAGCAGTACTTC,CASSLGLAGVNEQYF
TRBV5-5,.,.,TRBJ2-3,15,TGTGCCAGCAGCTTGTTTGGATTTGGCACAGATACGCAGTATTTT,CASSLFGFGTDTQYF
TRBV7-9,TRBD1,.,TRBJ1-2,14,TGTGCCAGCAGCTTTACCGGGACAGCCTATGGCTACACCTTC,CASSFTGTAYGYTF
TRBV5-1,.,.,TRBJ2-1,14,TGCGCCAGCAGCTTCTCGACACCCGGCAATGAGCAGTTCTTC,CASSFSTPGNEQFF
TRBV5-1,.,.,TRBJ1-2,19,TGCGCCAGCAGCTTGGGGCTACAGGTCACCATGGAAACAAACTATGGCTACACCTTC,CASSLGLQVTMETNYGYTF
TRBV6-1,.,.,TRBJ1-2,17,TGTGCCAGCAGTGAAGAGTTAGAAGGGTTCAGCGGCTATGGCTACACCTTC,CASSEELEGFSGYGYTF
TRBV4-2,.,.,TRBJ1-5,17,TGTGCCAGCAGCCAAGAGGCAGGGTTCTTTAGCAATCAGCCCCAGCATTTT,CASSQEAGFFSNQPQHF
TRBV4-3,.,.,TRBJ2-5,14,TGCGCCAGCAGCCCCTTCGGAGGGTCCGAGACCCAGTACTTC,CASSPFGGSETQYF
TRBV18,.,.,TRBJ2-1,12,TGTGCCAGCTCACCGGGAGACAATGAGCAGTTCTTC,CASSPGDNEQFF
TRBV4-1,TRBD2,.,TRBJ2-7,15,TGCGCCAGCAGCCGGAAGACTAGCGAAACCTACGAGCAGTACTTC,CASSRKTSETYEQYF
TRBV28,.,.,TRBJ1-2,14,TGTGCCAGCAGTTCCCCAGGGTCCCAAAATGGCTACACCTTC,CASSSPGSQNGYTF
TRBV11-2,TRBD1,.,TRBJ2-1,13,TGTGCCAGCAGCTATGACAGGGCCCTGGAGCAGTTCTTC,CASSYDRALEQFF
TRBV7-6,.,.,TRBJ1-4,17,TGTGCCAGCAGCTTAGCCCCAGGGTTGGGAGCTAATGAAAAACTGTTTTTT,CASSLAPGLGANEKLFF
TRBV11-3,.,.,TRBJ2-7,13,TGTGCCAGCAGCTTAGAAATCTCCTACGAGCAGTACTTC,CASSLEISYEQYF
TRBV12-5,TRBD1,.,TRBJ2-5,13,TGTGCTAGTGGTTTGACAGGGGAAGAGACCCAGTACTTC,CASGLTGEETQYF
TRBV5-1,.,.,TRBJ2-2,14,TGCGCCAGCAGCGGGCAGGCGGACACCGGGGAGCTGTTTTTT,CASSGQADTGELFF
TRBV29-1,TRBD1,.,TRBJ2-1,12,TGCAGTTTGTCCCAGGGGGACAATGAGCAGTTCTTC,CSLSQGDNEQFF